A selection of T cell receptor beta chains follows, all from one sample in a study of T cells expressing NK-cell markers. TCRdb re-analyzed the 5' RACE reads; it lists each CDR3 protein once, without DNA. The sample's table shows about 460,000 distinct CDR3 sequences. What was sequenced was blood T cells: a sorted CD56 or NKG2C T cell subset, CD4+ or CD8+ T cells, or bulk PBMC T cells (not recorded which). Source of these receptors: a woman between 45 and 60 years old in good health. Each CDR3 is given with its conserved first and last residue.

CASSSSTNYEQYF,TRBV7-8,TRBJ2-7
CASSFDRGTQETQYF,TRBV7-2,TRBJ2-5
CASSPGTSHTDTQYF,TRBV18,TRBJ2-3
CATRRDQRLAEQFF,TRBV15,TRBJ2-1
CASTPQGKQFF,TRBV12-3/TRBV12-4,TRBJ2-1
CASSFLGQTNSPLHF,TRBV12-3/TRBV12-4,TRBJ1-6
CASSQINPGQGRYEQYF,TRBV4-1,TRBJ2-7
CASSQDSLNSPLHF,TRBV14,TRBJ1-6
CASSLRSGKGTDTQYF,TRBV27,TRBJ2-3
CAIGLAKFQETQYF,TRBV10-3,TRBJ2-5
CASSVGVNSGANVLTF,TRBV9,TRBJ2-6
CASSLGLLFEQFF,TRBV7-9,TRBJ2-1
CASTSERGGFGRQAFF,TRBV11-3,TRBJ1-1
CASRPGPPGANVLTF,TRBV7-8,TRBJ2-6
CASSQDRGTSNRFGTQYF,TRBV3-1,TRBJ2-3